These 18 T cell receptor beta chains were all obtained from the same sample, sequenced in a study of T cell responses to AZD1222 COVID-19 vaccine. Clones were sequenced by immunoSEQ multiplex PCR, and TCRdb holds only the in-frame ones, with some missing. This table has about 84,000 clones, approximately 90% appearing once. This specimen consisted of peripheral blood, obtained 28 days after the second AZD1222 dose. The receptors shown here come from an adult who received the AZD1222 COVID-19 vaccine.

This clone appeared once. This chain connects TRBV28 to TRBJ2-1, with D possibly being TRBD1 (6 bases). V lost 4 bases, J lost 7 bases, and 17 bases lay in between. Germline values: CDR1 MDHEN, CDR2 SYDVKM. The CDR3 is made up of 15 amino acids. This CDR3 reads CASSSPGQEGNEQFF. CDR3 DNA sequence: TGTGCCAGCAGTTCACCGGGACAAGAAGGGAATGAGCAGTTCTTC.

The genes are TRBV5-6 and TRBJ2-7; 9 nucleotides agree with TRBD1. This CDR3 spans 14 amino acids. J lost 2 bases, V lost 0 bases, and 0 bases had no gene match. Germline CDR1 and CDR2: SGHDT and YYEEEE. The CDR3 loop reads CASSLGQGAYEQYF. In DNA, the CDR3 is TGTGCCAGCAGCTTGGGACAGGGGGCCTACGAGCAGTACTTC.

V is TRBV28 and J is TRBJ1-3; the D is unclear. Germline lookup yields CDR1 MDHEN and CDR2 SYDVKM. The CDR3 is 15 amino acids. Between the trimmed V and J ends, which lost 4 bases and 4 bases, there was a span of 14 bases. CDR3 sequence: CASSSPSFVGNTIYF. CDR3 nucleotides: TGTGCCAGCAGTTCCCCCTCCTTCGTCGGAAACACCATATATTTT.

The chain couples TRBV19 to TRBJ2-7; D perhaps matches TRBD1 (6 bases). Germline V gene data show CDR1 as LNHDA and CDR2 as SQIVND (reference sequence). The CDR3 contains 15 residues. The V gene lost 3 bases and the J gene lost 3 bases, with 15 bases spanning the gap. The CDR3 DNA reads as TGTGCCAGTAGTATGTCAGGGGTTCGCGGCTACGAGCAGTACTTC. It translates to CASSMSGVRGYEQYF.

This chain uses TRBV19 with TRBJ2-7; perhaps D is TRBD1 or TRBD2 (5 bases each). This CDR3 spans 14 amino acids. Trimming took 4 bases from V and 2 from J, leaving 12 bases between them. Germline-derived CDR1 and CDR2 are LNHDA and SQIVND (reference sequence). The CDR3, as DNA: TGTGCCAGTAGTAACTGGGACGGAGCCTACGAGCAGTACTTC. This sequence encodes CASSNWDGAYEQYF. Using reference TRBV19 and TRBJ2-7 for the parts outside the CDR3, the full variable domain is DGGITQSPKYLFRKEGQNVTLSCEQNLNHDAMYWYRQDPGQGLRLIYYSQIVNDFQKGDIAEGYSVSREKKESFPLTVTSAQKNPTAFYLCASSNWDGAYEQYFGPGTRLTVT.

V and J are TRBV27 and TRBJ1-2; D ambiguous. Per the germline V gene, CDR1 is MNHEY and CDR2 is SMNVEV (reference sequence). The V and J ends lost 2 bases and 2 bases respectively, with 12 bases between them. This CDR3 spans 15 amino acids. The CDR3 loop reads CASSLTGNLNYGYTF. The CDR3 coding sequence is TGTGCCAGCAGTTTAACTGGGAACCTAAACTATGGCTACACCTTC.

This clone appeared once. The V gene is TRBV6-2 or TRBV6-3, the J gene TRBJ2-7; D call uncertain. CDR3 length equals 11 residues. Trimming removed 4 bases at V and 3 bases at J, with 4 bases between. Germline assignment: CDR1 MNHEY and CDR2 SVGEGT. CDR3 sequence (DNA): TGTGCCAGCAGTTCATTCTACGAGCAGTACTTC. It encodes CASSSFYEQYF.

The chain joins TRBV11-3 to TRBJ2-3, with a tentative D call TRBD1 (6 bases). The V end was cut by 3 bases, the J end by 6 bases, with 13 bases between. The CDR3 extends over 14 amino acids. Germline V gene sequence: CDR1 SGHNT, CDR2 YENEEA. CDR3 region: CASSLDSVSDTQYF. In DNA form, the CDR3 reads TGTGCCAGCAGCTTGGACAGTGTTTCTGATACGCAGTATTTT.

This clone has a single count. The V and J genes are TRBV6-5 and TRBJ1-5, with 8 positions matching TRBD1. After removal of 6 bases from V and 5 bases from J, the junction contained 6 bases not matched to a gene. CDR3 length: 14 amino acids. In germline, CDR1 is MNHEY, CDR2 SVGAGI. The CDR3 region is CASSTGTGYQPQHF. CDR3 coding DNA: TGTGCCAGCAGCACCGGGACAGGTTATCAGCCCCAGCATTTT.

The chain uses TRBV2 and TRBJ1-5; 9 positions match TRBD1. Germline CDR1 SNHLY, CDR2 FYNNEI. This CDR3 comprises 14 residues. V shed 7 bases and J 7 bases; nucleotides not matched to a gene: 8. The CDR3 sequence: CASTSGQGRQPQHF. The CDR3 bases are TGTGCCAGCACTTCGGGACAGGGTAGACAGCCCCAGCATTTT.

Here the CDR3 reads CATGPGQANSPLHF. The DNA for the CDR3 is TGTGCCACCGGACCGGGACAGGCCAATTCACCCCTCCACTTT. This chain joins TRBV6-5 and TRBJ1-6; 8 bases are shared with TRBD1. Per the germline V gene, CDR1 is MNHEY and CDR2 is SVGAGI. The V segment lost 10 bases and the J segment 7 bases; nucleotides outside the gene matches: 9. CDR3 length: 14 residues.

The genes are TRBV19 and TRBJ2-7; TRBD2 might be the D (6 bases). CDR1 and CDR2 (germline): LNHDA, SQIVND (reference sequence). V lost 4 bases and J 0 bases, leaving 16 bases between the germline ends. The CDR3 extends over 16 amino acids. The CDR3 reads CASSTRTGTLSYEQYF. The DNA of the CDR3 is TGTGCCAGTAGTACCCGAACCGGGACTCTCTCCTACGAGCAGTACTTC.

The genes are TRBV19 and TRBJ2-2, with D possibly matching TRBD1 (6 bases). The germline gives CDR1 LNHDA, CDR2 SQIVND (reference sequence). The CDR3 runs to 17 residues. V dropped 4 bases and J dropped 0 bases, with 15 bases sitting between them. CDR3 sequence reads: CASSTTGTSSNTGELFF. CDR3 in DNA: TGTGCCAGTAGTACCACTGGGACATCTTCGAACACCGGGGAGCTGTTTTTT.

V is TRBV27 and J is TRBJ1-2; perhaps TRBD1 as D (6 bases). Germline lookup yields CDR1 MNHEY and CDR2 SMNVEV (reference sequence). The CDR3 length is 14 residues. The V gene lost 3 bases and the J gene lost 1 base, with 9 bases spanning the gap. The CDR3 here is CASSLGGINYGYTF. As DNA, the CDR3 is TGTGCCAGCAGTTTGGGGGGCATTAACTATGGCTACACCTTC.

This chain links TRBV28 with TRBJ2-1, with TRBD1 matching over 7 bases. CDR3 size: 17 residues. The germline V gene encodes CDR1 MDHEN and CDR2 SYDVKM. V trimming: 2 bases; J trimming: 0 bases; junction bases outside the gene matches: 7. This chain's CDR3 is CASSLPLRGSSYNEQFF. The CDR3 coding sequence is TGTGCCAGCAGTTTACCCCTCAGGGGGAGCTCCTACAATGAGCAGTTCTTC.

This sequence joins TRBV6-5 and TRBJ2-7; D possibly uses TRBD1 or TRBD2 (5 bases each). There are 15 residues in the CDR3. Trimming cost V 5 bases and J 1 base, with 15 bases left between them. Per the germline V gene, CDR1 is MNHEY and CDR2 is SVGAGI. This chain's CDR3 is CASSPQGEGSYEQYF. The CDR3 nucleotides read TGTGCCAGCAGTCCCCAGGGAGAAGGGTCCTACGAGCAGTACTTC.

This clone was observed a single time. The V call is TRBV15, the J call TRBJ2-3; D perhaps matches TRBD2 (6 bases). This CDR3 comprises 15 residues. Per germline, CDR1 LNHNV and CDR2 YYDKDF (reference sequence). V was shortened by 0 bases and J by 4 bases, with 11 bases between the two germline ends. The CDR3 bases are TGTGCCACCAGCAGAGATCCGGGGGTCCCAGATACGCAGTATTTT. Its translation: CATSRDPGVPDTQYF.

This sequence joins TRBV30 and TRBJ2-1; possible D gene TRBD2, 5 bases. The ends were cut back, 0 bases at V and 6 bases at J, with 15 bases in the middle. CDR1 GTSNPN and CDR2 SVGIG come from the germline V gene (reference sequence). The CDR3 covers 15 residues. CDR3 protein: CAWSVSLLAGNEQFF. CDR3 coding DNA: TGTGCCTGGAGTGTCTCCCTTTTGGCGGGCAATGAGCAGTTCTTC.